This T cell receptor (beta chain) was obtained from a study of control samples from healthy donors and cancer patients. Sequencing was performed with immunoSEQ multiplex PCR; in TCRdb, only in-frame clones are kept and a portion is missing. The repertoire holds about 97,000 clones, with about 91% as singletons. V dropped 4 bases and J dropped 16 bases, with 17 bases sitting between them. The CDR3 is 12 amino acids. Germline CDR1 is MDHEN and CDR2 is SYDVKM. Sequencing was performed on blood. The chain uses TRBV28 and TRBJ2-1; D might be TRBD2 (7 bases). This sequence was found in a woman aged 18-35 years in good health. The chain's CDR3 is CASSSLAEGVFF. The CDR3 DNA reads as TGTGCCAGCAGTTCCCTAGCGGAGGGGGTTTTCTTC. Based on the CDR3 plus reference TRBV28 and TRBJ2-1, the full variable domain is DVKVTQSSRYLVKRTGEKVFLECVQDMDHENMFWYRQDPGLGLRLIYFSYDVKMKEKGDIPEGYSVSREKKERFSLILESASTNQTSMYLCASSSLAEGVFFGPGTRLTVL.